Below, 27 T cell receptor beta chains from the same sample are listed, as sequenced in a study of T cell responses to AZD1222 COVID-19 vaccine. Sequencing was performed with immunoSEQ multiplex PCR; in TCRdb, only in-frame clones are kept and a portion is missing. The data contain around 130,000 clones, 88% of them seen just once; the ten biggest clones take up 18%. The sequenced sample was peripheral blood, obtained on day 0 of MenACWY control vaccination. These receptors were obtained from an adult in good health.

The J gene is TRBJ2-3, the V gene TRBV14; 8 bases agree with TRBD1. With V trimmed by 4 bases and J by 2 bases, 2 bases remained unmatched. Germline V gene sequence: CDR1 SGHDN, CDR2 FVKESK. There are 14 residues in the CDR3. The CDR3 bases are TGTGCCAGCAGCCGGCAGGGGGCCACAGATACGCAGTATTTT. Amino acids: CASSRQGATDTQYF.

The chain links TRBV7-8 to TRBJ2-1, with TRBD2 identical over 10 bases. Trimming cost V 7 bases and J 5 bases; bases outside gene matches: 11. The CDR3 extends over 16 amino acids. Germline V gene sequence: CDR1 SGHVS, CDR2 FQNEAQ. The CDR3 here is CASTLRELAGHNEQFF. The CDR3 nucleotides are TGTGCCAGCACTTTGAGGGAACTAGCGGGACACAATGAGCAGTTCTTC.

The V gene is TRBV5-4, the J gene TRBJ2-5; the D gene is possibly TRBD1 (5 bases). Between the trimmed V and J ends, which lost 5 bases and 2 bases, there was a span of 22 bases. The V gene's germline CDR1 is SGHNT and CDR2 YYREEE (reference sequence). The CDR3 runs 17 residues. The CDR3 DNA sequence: TGTGCCAGCAGTAGTACTGCCAGGGATCCCCATCAAGAGACCCAGTACTTC. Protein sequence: CASSSTARDPHQETQYF.

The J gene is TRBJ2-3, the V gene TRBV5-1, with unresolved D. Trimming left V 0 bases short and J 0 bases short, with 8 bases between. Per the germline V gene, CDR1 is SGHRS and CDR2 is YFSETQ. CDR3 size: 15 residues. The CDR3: CASSLVEISTDTQYF. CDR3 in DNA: TGCGCCAGCAGCTTGGTAGAAATAAGCACAGATACGCAGTATTTT. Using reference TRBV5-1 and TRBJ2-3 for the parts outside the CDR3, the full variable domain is KAGVTQTPRYLIKTRGQQVTLSCSPISGHRSVSWYQQTPGQGLQFLFEYFSETQRNKGNFPGRFSGRQFSNSRSEMNVSTLELGDSALYLCASSLVEISTDTQYFGPGTRLTVL.

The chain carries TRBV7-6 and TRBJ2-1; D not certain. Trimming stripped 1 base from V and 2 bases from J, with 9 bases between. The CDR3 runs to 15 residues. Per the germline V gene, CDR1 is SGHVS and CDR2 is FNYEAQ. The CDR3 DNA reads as TGTGCCAGCAGCTTAGTTTGGAGAGCCTACAATGAGCAGTTCTTC. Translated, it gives CASSLVWRAYNEQFF.

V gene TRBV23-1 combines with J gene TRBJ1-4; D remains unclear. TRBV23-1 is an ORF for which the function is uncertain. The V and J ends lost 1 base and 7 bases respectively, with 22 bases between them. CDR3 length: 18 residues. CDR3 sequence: CASSQFRTTSQDSEKLFF. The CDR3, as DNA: TGCGCCAGCAGTCAATTCCGGACGACTTCTCAGGATAGTGAAAAACTGTTTTTT.

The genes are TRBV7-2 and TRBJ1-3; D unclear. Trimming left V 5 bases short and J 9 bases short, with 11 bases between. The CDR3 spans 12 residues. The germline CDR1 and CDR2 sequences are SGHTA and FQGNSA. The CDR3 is CASSPPSSTIYF. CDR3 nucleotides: TGTGCCAGCAGCCCCCCCTCTAGCACCATATATTTT.

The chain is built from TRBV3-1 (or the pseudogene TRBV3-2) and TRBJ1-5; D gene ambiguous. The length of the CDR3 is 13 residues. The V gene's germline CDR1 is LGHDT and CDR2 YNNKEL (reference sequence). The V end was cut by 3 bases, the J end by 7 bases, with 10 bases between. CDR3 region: CASSHGGSQPQHF. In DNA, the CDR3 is TGTGCCAGCAGCCACGGAGGAAGCCAGCCCCAGCATTTT.

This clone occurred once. CDR3 amino acids: CASSPPSEETQYF. DNA of the CDR3: TGTGCCAGCTCACCACCGTCGGAGGAGACCCAGTACTTC. The chain carries TRBV18 and TRBJ2-5; D remains unclear. The V and J ends lost 0 bases and 5 bases respectively, with 7 bases between them. Germline assignment: CDR1 KGHSH and CDR2 LQKENI. The CDR3 extends over 13 amino acids.

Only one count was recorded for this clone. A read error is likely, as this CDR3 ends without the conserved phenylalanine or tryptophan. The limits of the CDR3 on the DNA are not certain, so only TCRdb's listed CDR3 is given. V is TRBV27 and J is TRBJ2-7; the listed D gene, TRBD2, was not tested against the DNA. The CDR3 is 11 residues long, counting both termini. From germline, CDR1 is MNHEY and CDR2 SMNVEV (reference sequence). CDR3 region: CASSGLAGGPD.

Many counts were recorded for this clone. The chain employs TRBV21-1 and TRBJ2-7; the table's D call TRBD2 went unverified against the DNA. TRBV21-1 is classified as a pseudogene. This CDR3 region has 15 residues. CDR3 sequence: CASSNWTSGAYEQYF. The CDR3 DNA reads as TGTGCCAGCAGCAACTGGACTAGCGGGGCGTACGAGCAGTACTTC.

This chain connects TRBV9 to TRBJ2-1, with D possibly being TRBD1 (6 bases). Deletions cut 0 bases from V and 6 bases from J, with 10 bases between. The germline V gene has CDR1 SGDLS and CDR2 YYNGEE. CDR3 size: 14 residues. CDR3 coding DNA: TGTGCCAGCAGCGTAGTCACAGGGTTCAATGAGCAGTTCTTC. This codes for CASSVVTGFNEQFF.

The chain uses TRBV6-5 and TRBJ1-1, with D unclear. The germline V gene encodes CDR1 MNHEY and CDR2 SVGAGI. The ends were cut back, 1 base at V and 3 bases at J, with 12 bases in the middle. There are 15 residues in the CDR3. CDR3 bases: TGTGCCAGCAGTTACTTTGGTGACAAGGACACTGAAGCTTTCTTT. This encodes CASSYFGDKDTEAFF.

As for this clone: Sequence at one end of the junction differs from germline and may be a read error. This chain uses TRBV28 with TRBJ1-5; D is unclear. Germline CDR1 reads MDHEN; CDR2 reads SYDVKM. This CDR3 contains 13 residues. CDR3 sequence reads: CASRLYSNQPQHF. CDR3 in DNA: TGTGCCAGCAGGTTATATAGCAATCAGCCCCAGCATTTT.

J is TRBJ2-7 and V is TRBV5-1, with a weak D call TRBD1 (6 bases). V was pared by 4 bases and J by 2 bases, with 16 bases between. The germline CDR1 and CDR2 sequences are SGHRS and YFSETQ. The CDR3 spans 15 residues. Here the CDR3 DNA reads TGCGCCAGCAGCCCGGGACACCGAGACCCCTACGAGCAGTACTTC. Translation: CASSPGHRDPYEQYF.

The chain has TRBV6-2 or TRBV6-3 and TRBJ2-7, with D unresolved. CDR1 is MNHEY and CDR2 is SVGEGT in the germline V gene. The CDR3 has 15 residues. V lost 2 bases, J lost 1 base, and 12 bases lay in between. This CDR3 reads CASSYASAKSYEQYF. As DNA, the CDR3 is TGTGCCAGCAGTTACGCTTCGGCCAAGTCCTACGAGCAGTACTTC.

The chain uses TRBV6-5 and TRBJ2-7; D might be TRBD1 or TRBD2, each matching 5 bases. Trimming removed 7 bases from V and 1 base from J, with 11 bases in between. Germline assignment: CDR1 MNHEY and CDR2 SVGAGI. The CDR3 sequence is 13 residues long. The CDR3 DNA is TGTGCCAGCAAAGGGACCGAATCCTACGAGCAGTACTTC. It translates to CASKGTESYEQYF.

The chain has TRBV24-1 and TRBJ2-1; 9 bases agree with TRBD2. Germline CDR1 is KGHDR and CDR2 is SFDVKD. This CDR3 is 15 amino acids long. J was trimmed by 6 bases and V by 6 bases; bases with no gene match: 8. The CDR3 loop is CATSYGSGSRNEQFF. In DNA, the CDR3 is TGTGCCACCAGTTACGGTAGCGGGAGTCGCAATGAGCAGTTCTTC.

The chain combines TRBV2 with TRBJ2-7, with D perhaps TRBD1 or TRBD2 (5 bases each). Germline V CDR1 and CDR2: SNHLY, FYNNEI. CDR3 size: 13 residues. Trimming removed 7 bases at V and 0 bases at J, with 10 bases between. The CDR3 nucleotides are TGTGCCAGCACCGGGGCCATCTCCTACGAGCAGTACTTC. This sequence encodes CASTGAISYEQYF.

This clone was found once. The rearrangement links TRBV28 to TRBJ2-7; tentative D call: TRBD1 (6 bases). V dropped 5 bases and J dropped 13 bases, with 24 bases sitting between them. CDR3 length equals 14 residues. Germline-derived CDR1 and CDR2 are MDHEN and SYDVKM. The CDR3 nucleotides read TGTGCCAGCAGTCTAACCGGGACAACTCCTACGAAATACTTC. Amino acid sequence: CASSLTGTTPTKYF.

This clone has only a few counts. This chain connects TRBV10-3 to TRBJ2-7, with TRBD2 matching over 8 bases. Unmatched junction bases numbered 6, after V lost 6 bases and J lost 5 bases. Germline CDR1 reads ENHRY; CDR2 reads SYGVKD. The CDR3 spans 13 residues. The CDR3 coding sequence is TGTGCCATCAGGGAGGGACTAGTAGACGAGCAGTACTTC. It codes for CAIREGLVDEQYF.

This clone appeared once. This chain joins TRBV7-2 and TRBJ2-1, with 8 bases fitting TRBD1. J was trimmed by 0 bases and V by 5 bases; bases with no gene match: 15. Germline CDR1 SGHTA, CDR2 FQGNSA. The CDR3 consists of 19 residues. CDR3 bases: TGTGCCAGCAGCCCCCCGGGGAGACAGGGGCGAAGCTCCTACAATGAGCAGTTCTTC. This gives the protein CASSPPGRQGRSSYNEQFF.

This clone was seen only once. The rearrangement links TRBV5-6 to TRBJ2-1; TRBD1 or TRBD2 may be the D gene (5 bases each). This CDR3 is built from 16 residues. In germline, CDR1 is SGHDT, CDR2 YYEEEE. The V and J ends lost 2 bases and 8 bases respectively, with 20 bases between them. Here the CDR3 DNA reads TGTGCCAGCAGCTTCTTCCGGGGCCTCCAAGTGGATGAGCAGTTCTTC. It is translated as CASSFFRGLQVDEQFF. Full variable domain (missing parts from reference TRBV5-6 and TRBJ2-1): DAGVTQSPTHLIKTRGQQVTLRCSPKSGHDTVSWYQQALGQGPQFIFQYYEEEERQRGNFPDRFSGHQFPNYSSELNVNALLLGDSALYLCASSFFRGLQVDEQFFGPGTRLTVL.

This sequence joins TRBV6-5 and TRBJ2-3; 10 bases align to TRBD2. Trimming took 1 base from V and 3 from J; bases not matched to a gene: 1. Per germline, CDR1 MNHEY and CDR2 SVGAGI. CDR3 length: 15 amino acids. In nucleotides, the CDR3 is TGTGCCAGCAGTTACTTAGCGGGAGGTACAGATACGCAGTATTTT. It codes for CASSYLAGGTDTQYF.

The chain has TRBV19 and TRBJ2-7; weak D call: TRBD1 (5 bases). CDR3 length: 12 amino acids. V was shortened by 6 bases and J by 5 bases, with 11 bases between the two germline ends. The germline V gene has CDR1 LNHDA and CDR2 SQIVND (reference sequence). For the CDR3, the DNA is TGTGCCAGTAGCCCCAGGGATCACGAGCAGTACTTC. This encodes CASSPRDHEQYF.

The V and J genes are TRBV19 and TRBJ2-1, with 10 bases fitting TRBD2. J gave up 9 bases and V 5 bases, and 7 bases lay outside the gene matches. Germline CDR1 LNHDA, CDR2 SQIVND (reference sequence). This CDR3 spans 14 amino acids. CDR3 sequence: CASSESSGRREQFF. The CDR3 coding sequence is TGTGCCAGTAGTGAATCTAGCGGGAGACGTGAGCAGTTCTTC.

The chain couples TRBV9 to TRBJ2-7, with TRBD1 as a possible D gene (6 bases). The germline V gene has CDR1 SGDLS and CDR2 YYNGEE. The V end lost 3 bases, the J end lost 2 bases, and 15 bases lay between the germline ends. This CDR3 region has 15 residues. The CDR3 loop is CASSASGQLTYEQYF. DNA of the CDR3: TGTGCCAGCAGCGCCTCCGGACAGTTGACCTACGAGCAGTACTTC.